This passage covers 21 T cell receptor beta chains from one sample sequenced in a study of shared clonotypes between healthy human individuals. Naive CD8 cells lacked CD45RO, underwent positive selection for CCR7 and left out terminally differentiated effector memory CD45RA+ cells. Method: immunoSEQ multiplex PCR; TCRdb's copy keeps in-frame clones and lacks some. The sample includes about 2.1 million clones, 93% seen only once; the top ten take roughly 1.7%. The sample consisted of naive CD8+ T cells from PBMCs. The receptors derive from a man between 18 and 29 years old in good health. Some clones in this sample may be carry-over from other donors' samples.

The rearrangement joins TRBV13 to TRBJ2-7; D is unclear. Trimming left V 0 bases short and J 5 bases short, with 14 bases between. This CDR3 is 15 amino acids long. Germline loops: CDR1 PRHDT, CDR2 FYEKMQ (reference sequence). CDR3 nucleotide sequence: TGTGCCAGCAGCTTAGGCCGTAGTTTCCCCCACGAGCAGTACTTC. This sequence encodes CASSLGRSFPHEQYF.

This clone was observed once. The chain recombines TRBV28 with TRBJ1-2, with no clear D. The germline V gene has CDR1 MDHEN and CDR2 SYDVKM. The CDR3 is made up of 15 amino acids. V shed 2 bases and J shed 1 base, with 11 bases lying between them. The CDR3 nucleotides read TGTGCCAGCAGTTTACACATACGAAGTAACTATGGCTACACCTTC. Its protein product is CASSLHIRSNYGYTF.

For the CDR3, the DNA is TGTGCCAGCAGTCCCCGCCGTGGCAGGGTCTACGAGCAGTACTTC. Its translation: CASSPRRGRVYEQYF. The chain uses TRBV27 and TRBJ2-7, with a possible D match to TRBD1 (5 bases). The CDR3 sequence is 15 residues long. Between the trimmed V and J ends, which lost 5 bases and 3 bases, there was a span of 17 bases. Germline V CDR1 and CDR2: MNHEY, SMNVEV (reference sequence).

The V and J genes are TRBV7-9 and TRBJ2-2, with TRBD2 as a possible D gene (6 bases). This CDR3 region has 15 residues. Trimming pared 3 bases from V and 1 base from J, leaving 9 bases between. Germline CDR1 is SEHNR and CDR2 is FQNEAQ (reference sequence). The CDR3 is CASSFGTLNTGELFF. The DNA for the CDR3 is TGTGCCAGCAGCTTCGGGACTTTGAACACCGGGGAGCTGTTTTTT.

This clone showed up just a few times. This chain joins TRBV29-1 and TRBJ1-1; D not resolved. Trimming took off 3 bases at V and 6 bases at J, with 11 bases between the two ends. This CDR3 comprises 12 residues. The germline V gene encodes CDR1 SQVTM and CDR2 ANQGSEA. This CDR3 is CSVETLGSEAFF. The DNA of the CDR3 is TGCAGCGTTGAGACGCTGGGATCTGAAGCTTTCTTT.

CDR3 nucleotides: TGTGCCAGCAGCTTAGCGGAGGGACTAGCCGGAGATACGCAGTATTTT. Its protein product is CASSLAEGLAGDTQYF. The chain carries TRBV7-8 and TRBJ2-3; 9 bases fit TRBD2. The length of the CDR3 is 16 residues. V was pared by 0 bases and J by 5 bases, with 6 bases of the junction left unmatched. In germline, CDR1 is SGHVS, CDR2 FQNEAQ.

A remark on this clone: One junction end disagrees with the germline gene, perhaps due to a read error. This sequence joins TRBV15 and TRBJ1-2; D remains ambiguous. CDR1 is LNHNV, CDR2 YYDKDF, per germline (reference sequence). CDR3 length: 12 residues. CDR3 loop: CATRGGNSGYTF. The CDR3 nucleotides read TGTGCCACCAGGGGAGGTAACTCTGGCTACACCTTC. Full variable domain (rest looked up from reference TRBV15 and TRBJ1-2): DAMVIQNPRYQVTQFGKPVTLSCSQTLNHNVMYWYQQKSSQAPKLLFHYYDKDFNNEADTPDNFQSRRPNTSFCFLDIRSPGLGDTAMYLCATRGGNSGYTFGSGTRLTVV.

CDR3 sequence: CASSEVPGQGIRDGYTF. CDR3 coding DNA: TGTGCCAGCAGTGAAGTCCCGGGACAGGGCATTCGGGATGGCTACACCTTC. This rearrangement joins TRBV2 to TRBJ1-2, with 9 bases that match TRBD1. The V gene's germline CDR1 is SNHLY and CDR2 FYNNEI. This CDR3 spans 17 amino acids. Trimming took 1 base from V and 6 from J; bases not matched to a gene: 12.

This clone has a handful of counts. The chain is built from TRBV15 and TRBJ1-5, with D uncertain. Germline V lookup: CDR1 LNHNV, CDR2 YYDKDF (reference sequence). The CDR3 runs 16 residues. With 4 bases removed from V and 2 bases from J, the gap between germline ends came to 15 bases. CDR3 sequence (DNA): TGTGCCACCAGCACCCCCAGCGGAAGAGGCAATCAGCCCCAGCATTTT. Translated, it gives CATSTPSGRGNQPQHF. Full variable domain (outside the CDR3, taken from reference TRBV15 and TRBJ1-5): DAMVIQNPRYQVTQFGKPVTLSCSQTLNHNVMYWYQQKSSQAPKLLFHYYDKDFNNEADTPDNFQSRRPNTSFCFLDIRSPGLGDTAMYLCATSTPSGRGNQPQHFGDGTRLSIL.

This chain uses TRBV7-8 with TRBJ1-3; D remains ambiguous. This CDR3 comprises 14 residues. The V gene lost 5 bases and the J gene lost 2 bases, with 10 bases spanning the gap. CDR1 is SGHVS, CDR2 FQNEAQ, per germline. The CDR3 loop is CASSEFSAGNTIYF. CDR3 coding DNA: TGTGCCAGCAGCGAATTCTCGGCTGGAAACACCATATATTTT.

CDR3 bases: TGTGCCAGCAGCTTTGGTATTAGTCTGAGCTCCTACGAGCAGTACTTC. As protein: CASSFGISLSSYEQYF. The gene calls are TRBV13 and TRBJ2-7; D gene ambiguous. CDR1 PRHDT and CDR2 FYEKMQ come from the germline V gene (reference sequence). The CDR3 runs 16 residues. Trimming took off 3 bases at V and 0 bases at J, with 15 bases between the two ends.

This clone was detected once. Other DNA sequences from this sample encode an identical CDR3 as well. The J gene is TRBJ2-1, the V gene TRBV19, with D perhaps matching TRBD1 or TRBD2 (5 bases each). Germline lookup yields CDR1 LNHDA and CDR2 SQIVND (reference sequence). The CDR3 totals 15 residues. V was shortened by 3 bases and J by 1 base, with 10 bases between the two germline ends. In nucleotides, the CDR3 is TGTGCCAGTAGTATCGGGGCCGGGTCCTACAATGAGCAGTTCTTC. This sequence encodes CASSIGAGSYNEQFF.

The chain recombines TRBV4-1 with TRBJ2-7, with 15 positions matching TRBD2. Germline CDR1 and CDR2: MGHRA and YSYEKL. This CDR3 is built from 20 residues. Losses at the gene ends were 4 bases for V and 6 bases for J; bases not matched to a gene: 19. CDR3 coding DNA: TGCGCCAGCAGCCTGCAGGCCACGGGACTAGCGGGAGGAGGATGGATCGAGCAGTACTTC. The encoded protein is CASSLQATGLAGGGWIEQYF.

The chain carries TRBV5-4 and TRBJ2-3; TRBD1 matches at 10 bases. Looked up from germline, CDR1 is SGHNT and CDR2 is YYREEE (reference sequence). V shed 1 base and J 4 bases; nucleotides not matched to a gene: 6. This CDR3 comprises 16 residues. DNA for the CDR3: TGTGCCAGCAGCTTGTGGGGGACAGGGGAGGCAGATACGCAGTATTTT. As protein: CASSLWGTGEADTQYF.

This chain connects TRBV10-2 to TRBJ2-3; no definite D call. Trimming shortened V by 11 bases and J by 2 bases, and 14 bases separated the two germline ends. From germline, CDR1 is WSHSY and CDR2 SAAADI. This CDR3 is 13 amino acids long. The CDR3 here is CAPTPVFTDTQYF. The CDR3 DNA follows: TGCGCCCCCACACCGGTTTTCACAGATACGCAGTATTTT.

This clone was recorded once. This chain joins TRBV9 and TRBJ1-5; D is perhaps TRBD1 (5 bases). CDR1 is SGDLS and CDR2 is YYNGEE in the germline V gene. This CDR3 is 13 amino acids long. V was cut by 2 bases and J by 7 bases, with 10 bases left in between. CDR3 in amino acids: CASSVSWGQPQHF. CDR3 nucleotides: TGTGCCAGCAGCGTCTCTTGGGGGCAGCCCCAGCATTTT.

This chain uses TRBV19 with TRBJ2-1; TRBD2 aligns across 7 bases. V gave up 5 bases and J gave up 8 bases; unmatched junction bases: 12. This CDR3 region has 15 residues. Germline V lookup: CDR1 LNHDA, CDR2 SQIVND (reference sequence). The CDR3 sequence is CASSGSRTGGDEQFF. The CDR3 bases are TGTGCCAGTAGTGGATCCCGGACGGGGGGAGATGAGCAGTTCTTC.

CDR3 protein: CASRWTGKGTEAFF. CDR3 coding DNA: TGTGCCAGCAGGTGGACAGGGAAAGGCACTGAAGCTTTCTTT. J is TRBJ1-1 and V is TRBV6-5, with TRBD1 identical over 8 bases. With V trimmed by 6 bases and J by 4 bases, 7 bases remained unmatched. The germline CDR1 and CDR2 sequences are MNHEY and SVGAGI. The CDR3 extends over 14 amino acids.

This clone was observed a handful of times. This chain's CDR3 is CASKQTANTEAFF. The CDR3 DNA sequence: TGTGCCAGCAAGCAAACCGCGAACACTGAAGCTTTCTTT. The chain couples TRBV9 to TRBJ1-1; D unresolved. CDR1 is SGDLS, CDR2 YYNGEE, per germline. Trimming removed 6 bases from V and 1 base from J, with 10 bases in between. The CDR3 is 13 residues long.

The CDR3 loop is CASSLNRNPYEQYF. CDR3 DNA sequence: TGCGCCAGCAGCTTGAACCGGAATCCCTACGAGCAGTACTTC. The rearrangement links TRBV5-1 to TRBJ2-7; D remains unclear. Trimming stripped 1 base from V and 2 bases from J, with 10 bases between. CDR1 SGHRS and CDR2 YFSETQ come from the germline V gene. The CDR3 spans 14 residues.

The chain links TRBV5-1 to TRBJ2-7; the D gene is possibly TRBD1 (6 bases). The CDR3 extends over 15 amino acids. Germline V CDR1 and CDR2: SGHRS, YFSETQ. Trimming removed 2 bases at V and 1 base at J, with 13 bases between. CDR3 sequence: CASSFGAGASYEQYF. Written as DNA, the CDR3 is TGCGCCAGCAGCTTTGGTGCAGGGGCATCCTACGAGCAGTACTTC.